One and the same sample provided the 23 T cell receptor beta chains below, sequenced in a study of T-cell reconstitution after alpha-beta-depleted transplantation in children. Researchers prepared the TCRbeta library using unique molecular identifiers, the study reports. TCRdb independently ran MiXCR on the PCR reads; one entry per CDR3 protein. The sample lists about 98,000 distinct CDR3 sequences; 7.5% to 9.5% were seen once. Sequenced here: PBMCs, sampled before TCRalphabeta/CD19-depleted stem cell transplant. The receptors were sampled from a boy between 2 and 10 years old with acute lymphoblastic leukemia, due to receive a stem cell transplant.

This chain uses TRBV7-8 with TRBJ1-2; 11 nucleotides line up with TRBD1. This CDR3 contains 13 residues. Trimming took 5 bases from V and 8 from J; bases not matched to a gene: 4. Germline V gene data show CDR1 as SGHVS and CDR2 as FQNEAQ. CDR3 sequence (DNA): TGTGCCAGCAGCGGGGACAGGGGGGTCGGCTACACCTTC. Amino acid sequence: CASSGDRGVGYTF.

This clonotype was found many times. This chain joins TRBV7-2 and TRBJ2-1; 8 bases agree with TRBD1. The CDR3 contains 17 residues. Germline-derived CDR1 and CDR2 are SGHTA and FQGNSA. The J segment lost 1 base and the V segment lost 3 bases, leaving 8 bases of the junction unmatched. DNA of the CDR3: TGTGCCAGCAGCTTGTTCGGGACAGGCGCTTCCTACAATGAGCAGTTCTTC. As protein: CASSLFGTGASYNEQFF.

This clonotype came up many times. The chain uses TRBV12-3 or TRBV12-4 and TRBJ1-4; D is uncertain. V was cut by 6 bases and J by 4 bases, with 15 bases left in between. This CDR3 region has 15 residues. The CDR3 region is CASSPPAGNNEKLFF. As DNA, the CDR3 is TGTGCCAGCAGCCCCCCCGCGGGGAATAATGAAAAACTGTTTTTT.

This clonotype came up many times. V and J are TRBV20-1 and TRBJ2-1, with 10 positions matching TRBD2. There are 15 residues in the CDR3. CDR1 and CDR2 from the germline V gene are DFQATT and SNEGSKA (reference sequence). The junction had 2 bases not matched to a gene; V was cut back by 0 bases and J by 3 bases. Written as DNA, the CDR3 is TGCAGTGCTAGAGATGGGACTAGCGTCTACAATGAGCAGTTCTTC. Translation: CSARDGTSVYNEQFF.

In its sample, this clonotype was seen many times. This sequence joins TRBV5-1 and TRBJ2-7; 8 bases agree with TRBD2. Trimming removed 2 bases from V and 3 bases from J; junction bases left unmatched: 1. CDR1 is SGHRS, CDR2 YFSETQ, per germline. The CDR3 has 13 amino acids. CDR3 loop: CASSFLAGYEQYF. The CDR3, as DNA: TGCGCCAGCAGCTTCCTAGCGGGCTACGAGCAGTACTTC.

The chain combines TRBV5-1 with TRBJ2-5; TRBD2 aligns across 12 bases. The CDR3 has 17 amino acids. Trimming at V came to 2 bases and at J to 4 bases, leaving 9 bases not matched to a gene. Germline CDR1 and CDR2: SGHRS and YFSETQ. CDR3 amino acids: CASSFLAGGPYPETQYF. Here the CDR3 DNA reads TGCGCCAGCAGCTTTCTAGCGGGGGGGCCCTATCCAGAGACCCAGTACTTC. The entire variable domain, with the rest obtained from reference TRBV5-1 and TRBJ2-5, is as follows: KAGVTQTPRYLIKTRGQQVTLSCSPISGHRSVSWYQQTPGQGLQFLFEYFSETQRNKGNFPGRFSGRQFSNSRSEMNVSTLELGDSALYLCASSFLAGGPYPETQYFGPGTRLLVL.

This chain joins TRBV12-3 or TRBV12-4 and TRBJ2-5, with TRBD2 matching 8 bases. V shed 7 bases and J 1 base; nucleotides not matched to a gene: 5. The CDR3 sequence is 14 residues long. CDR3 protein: CASNQRGSQETQYF. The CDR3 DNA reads TGTGCCAGCAACCAGCGGGGGAGCCAAGAGACCCAGTACTTC.

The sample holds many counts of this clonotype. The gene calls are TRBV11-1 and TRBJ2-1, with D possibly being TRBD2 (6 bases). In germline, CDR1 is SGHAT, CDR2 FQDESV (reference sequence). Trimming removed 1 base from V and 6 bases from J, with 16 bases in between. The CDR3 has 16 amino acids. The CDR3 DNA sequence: TGTGCCAGCAGCTTAGTACCCGGGGGTCTAGCCAATGAGCAGTTCTTC. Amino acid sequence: CASSLVPGGLANEQFF.

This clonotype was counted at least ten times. The CDR3: CASSGGIYEQYF. CDR3 in DNA: TGTGCCAGCAGCGGGGGGATATACGAGCAGTACTTC. The rearrangement joins TRBV12-3 or TRBV12-4 to TRBJ2-7; 7 nucleotides match TRBD2. The CDR3 is made up of 12 amino acids. The junction had 3 bases not matched to a gene; V was cut back by 6 bases and J by 4 bases.

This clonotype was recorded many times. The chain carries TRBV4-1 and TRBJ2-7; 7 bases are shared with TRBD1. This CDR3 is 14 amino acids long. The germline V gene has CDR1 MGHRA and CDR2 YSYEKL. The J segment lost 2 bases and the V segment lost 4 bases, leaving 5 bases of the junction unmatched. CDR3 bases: TGCGCCAGCAGCCCAGTCGACAGGGCCTACGAGCAGTACTTC. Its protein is CASSPVDRAYEQYF.

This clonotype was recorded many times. DNA for the CDR3: TGCAGTGCTAGGCGGTGGCAGGGCTACGAGCAGTACTTC. Protein product: CSARRWQGYEQYF. The chain recombines TRBV20-1 with TRBJ2-7; a weak D match, TRBD1 (5 bases). The germline V and J ends were trimmed by 3 bases and 3 bases, with 12 bases remaining between them. This CDR3 has 13 amino acids. Germline values: CDR1 DFQATT, CDR2 SNEGSKA (reference sequence).

The DNA for the CDR3 is TGTGCCAGCAGCCAGCTAGCGGGGGCCTCCCTTACGACAGATACGCAGTATTTT. This sequence encodes CASSQLAGASLTTDTQYF. The chain uses TRBV6-5 and TRBJ2-3; 10 bases are shared with TRBD2. Germline values: CDR1 MNHEY, CDR2 SVGAGI. J was trimmed by 3 bases and V by 6 bases; bases with no gene match: 15. The CDR3 sequence is 18 residues long.

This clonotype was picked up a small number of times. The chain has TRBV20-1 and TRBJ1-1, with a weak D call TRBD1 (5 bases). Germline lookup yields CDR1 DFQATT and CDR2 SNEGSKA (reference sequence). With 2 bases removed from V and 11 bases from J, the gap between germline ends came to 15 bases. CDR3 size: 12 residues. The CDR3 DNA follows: TGCAGTGCTAGAAAAGGGGCGATGCGGGCTTTCTTT. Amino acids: CSARKGAMRAFF.

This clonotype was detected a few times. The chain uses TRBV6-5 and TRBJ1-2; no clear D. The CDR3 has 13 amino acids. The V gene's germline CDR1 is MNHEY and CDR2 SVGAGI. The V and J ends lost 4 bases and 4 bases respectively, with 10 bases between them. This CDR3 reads CASSSTLGYGYTF. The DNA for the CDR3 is TGTGCCAGCAGTTCCACACTCGGCTATGGCTACACCTTC.

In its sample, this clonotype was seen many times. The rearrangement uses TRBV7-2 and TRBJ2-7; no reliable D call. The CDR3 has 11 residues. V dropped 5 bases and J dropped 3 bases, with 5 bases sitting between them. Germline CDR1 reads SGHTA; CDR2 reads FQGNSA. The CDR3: CASSALYEQYF. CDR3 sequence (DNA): TGTGCCAGCAGCGCCCTCTACGAGCAGTACTTC.

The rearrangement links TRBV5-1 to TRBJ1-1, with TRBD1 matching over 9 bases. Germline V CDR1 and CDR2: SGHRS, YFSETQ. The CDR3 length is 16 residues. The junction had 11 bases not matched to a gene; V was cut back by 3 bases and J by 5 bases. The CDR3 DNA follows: TGCGCCAGCAGCTCGGCCATAACAGGGGGCAGGACTGAAGCTTTCTTT. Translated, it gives CASSSAITGGRTEAFF.

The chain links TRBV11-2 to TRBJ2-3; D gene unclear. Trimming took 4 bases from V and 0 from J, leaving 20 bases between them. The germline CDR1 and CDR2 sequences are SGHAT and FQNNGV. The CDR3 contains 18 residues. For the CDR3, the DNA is TGTGCCAGCAGCTCATACCGCGGACCGCCCGAGAGCACAGATACGCAGTATTTT. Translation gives CASSSYRGPPESTDTQYF. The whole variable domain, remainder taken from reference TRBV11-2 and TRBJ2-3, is EAGVAQSPRYKIIEKRQSVAFWCNPISGHATLYWYQQILGQGPKLLIQFQNNGVVDDSQLPKDRFSAERLKGVDSTLKIQPAKLEDSAVYLCASSSYRGPPESTDTQYFGPGTRLTVL.

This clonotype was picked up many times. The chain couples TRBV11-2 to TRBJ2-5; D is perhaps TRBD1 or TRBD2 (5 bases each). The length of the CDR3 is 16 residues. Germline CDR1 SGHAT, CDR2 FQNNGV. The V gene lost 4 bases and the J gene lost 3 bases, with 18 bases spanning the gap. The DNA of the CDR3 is TGTGCCAGCAGCTATGGACCGGGACGTCACGAAGAGACCCAGTACTTC. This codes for CASSYGPGRHEETQYF.

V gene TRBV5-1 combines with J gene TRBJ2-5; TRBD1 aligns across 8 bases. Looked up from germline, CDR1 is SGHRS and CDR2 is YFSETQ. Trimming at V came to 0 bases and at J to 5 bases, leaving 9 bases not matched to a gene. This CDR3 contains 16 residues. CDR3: CASSLAPQGALETQYF. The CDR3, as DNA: TGCGCCAGCAGCTTGGCCCCGCAGGGGGCATTGGAGACCCAGTACTTC.

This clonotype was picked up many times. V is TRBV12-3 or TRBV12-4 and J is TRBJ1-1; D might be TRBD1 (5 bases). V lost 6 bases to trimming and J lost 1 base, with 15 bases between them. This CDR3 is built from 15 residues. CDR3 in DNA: TGTGCCAGCAGCTCTATCTTGGGACGGAACACTGAAGCTTTCTTT. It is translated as CASSSILGRNTEAFF.

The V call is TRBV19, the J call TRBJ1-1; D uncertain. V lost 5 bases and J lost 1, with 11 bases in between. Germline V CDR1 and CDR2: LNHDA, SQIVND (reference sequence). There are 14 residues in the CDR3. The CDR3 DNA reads TGTGCCAGTAGTCCTTCAGGTCAGAACACTGAAGCTTTCTTT. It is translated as CASSPSGQNTEAFF.

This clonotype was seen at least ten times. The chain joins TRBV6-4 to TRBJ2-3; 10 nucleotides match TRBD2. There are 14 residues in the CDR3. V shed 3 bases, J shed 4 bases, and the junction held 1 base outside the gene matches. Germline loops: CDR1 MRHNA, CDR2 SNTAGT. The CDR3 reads CASSEAGGADTQYF. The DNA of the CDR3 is TGTGCCAGCAGTGAAGCGGGGGGGGCAGATACGCAGTATTTT.

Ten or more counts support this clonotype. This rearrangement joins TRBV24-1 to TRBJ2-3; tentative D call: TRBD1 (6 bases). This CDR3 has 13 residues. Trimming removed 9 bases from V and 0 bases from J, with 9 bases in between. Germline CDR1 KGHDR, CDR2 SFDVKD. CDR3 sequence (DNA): TGTGCCACCGGACAGAAAAGCACAGATACGCAGTATTTT. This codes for CATGQKSTDTQYF.